One T cell receptor beta chain is described in this entry. Its antigen is unidentified. Losses at the gene ends were 6 bases for V and 3 bases for J; bases not matched to a gene: 3. The CDR3 is 14 residues long. Carried by the TCR beta cDNA libraries were unique molecular identifiers. TCRdb itself ran the PCR reads through MiXCR, one entry per CDR3 protein. The sample contains roughly 700,000 distinct CDR3 sequences, about 27% of which appear only once. This sample was taken from a study of post-analysis software for immune sequencing data. Study findings and constraints: TRBV5-6, TRBV5-1 and TRBV20-1 were among roughly five TRBV segments more frequent in patients than controls.

This rearrangement joins TRBV12-3 or TRBV12-4 to TRBJ2-3; 10 nucleotides match TRBD1. The sequence was collected from a girl aged 5-17 years with multiple sclerosis. The specimen was blood. As DNA, the CDR3 is TGTGCCAGCAGGGCGGGACAGGGGACAGATACGCAGTATTTT. Protein: CASRAGQGTDTQYF.